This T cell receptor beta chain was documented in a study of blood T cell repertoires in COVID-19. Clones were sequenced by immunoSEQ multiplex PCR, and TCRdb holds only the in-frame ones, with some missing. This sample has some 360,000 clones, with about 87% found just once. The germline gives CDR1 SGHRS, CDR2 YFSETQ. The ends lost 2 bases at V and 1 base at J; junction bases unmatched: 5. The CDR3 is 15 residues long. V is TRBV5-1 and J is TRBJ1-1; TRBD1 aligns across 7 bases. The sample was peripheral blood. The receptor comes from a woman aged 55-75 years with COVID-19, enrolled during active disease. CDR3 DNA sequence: TGCGCCAGCAGCTTCTACAGGGGAGCGAACACTGAAGCTTTCTTT. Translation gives CASSFYRGANTEAFF. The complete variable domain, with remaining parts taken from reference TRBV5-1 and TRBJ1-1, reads KAGVTQTPRYLIKTRGQQVTLSCSPISGHRSVSWYQQTPGQGLQFLFEYFSETQRNKGNFPGRFSGRQFSNSRSEMNVSTLELGDSALYLCASSFYRGANTEAFFGQGTRLTVV.